The sample holds a few counts of the clone carrying this T cell receptor (beta chain). Its antigen is still unknown. V lost 6 bases and J lost 7, with 7 bases in between. CDR1 DFQATT and CDR2 SNEGSKA come from the germline V gene (reference sequence). The CDR3 totals 10 residues. The data are from a study of T-cell reconstitution after alpha-beta-depleted transplantation in children. Whole-study findings and limits: Several hundred expanded graft clones reportedly were the source of alpha-beta T cells about two months after transplant.

As it was prepared, the TCRbeta library received unique molecular identifiers. TCRdb reprocessed the PCR reads via MiXCR and lists one record per CDR3 protein. This sample has fewer than 1 million distinct CDR3 sequences, with roughly 15% found just once. This TCR was sampled from a male patient between 5 and 17 years old who had a stem cell transplant for acute lymphoblastic leukemia, so the T cells may come from the graft donor. Specimen: PBMCs, mostly from graft donor cells, collected 360 days after TCRalphabeta/CD19-depleted stem cell transplant. The chain couples TRBV20-1 to TRBJ2-1; D not certain. CDR3 protein: CSATRNEQFF. The CDR3 coding sequence is TGCAGTGCCACACGAAATGAGCAGTTCTTC.